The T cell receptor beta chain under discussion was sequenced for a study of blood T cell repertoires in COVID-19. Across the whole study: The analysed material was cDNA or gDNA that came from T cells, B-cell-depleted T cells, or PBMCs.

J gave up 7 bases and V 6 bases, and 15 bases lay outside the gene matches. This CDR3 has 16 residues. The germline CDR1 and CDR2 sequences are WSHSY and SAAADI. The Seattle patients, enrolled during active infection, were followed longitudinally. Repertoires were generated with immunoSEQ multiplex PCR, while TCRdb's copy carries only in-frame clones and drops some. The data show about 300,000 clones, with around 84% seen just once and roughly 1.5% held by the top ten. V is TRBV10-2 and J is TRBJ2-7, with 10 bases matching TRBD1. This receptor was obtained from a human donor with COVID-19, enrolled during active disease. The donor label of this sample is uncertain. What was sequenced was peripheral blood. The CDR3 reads CASSRNPGQGYWEQYF. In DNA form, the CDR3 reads TGCGCCAGCAGCCGCAATCCGGGACAGGGGTATTGGGAGCAGTACTTC.